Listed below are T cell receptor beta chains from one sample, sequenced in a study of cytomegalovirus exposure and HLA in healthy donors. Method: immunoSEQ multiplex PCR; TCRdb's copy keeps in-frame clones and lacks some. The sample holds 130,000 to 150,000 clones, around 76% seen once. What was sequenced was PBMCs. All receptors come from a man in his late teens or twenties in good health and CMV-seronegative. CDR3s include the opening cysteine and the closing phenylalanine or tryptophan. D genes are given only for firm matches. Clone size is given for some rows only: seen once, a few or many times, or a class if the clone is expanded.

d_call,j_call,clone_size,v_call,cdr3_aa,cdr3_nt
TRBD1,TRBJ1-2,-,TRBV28,CASSSFRGNYTF,TGTGCCAGCAGTTCCTTCAGGGGGAACTACACCTTC
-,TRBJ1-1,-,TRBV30,CAWSRRGLTEAFF,TGTGCCTGGAGTAGGAGGGGTCTCACTGAAGCTTTCTTT
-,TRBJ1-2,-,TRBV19,CASSLQGRGIGYTF,TGTGCCAGTAGTTTACAGGGTAGGGGTATTGGCTACACCTTC
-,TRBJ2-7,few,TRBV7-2,CASSLSLERAYEQYF,TGTGCCAGCAGCTTGAGTCTAGAAAGAGCCTACGAGCAGTACTTC
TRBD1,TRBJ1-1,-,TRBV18,CASSAGTGDTEAFF,TGTGCCAGCTCCGCCGGGACAGGGGACACTGAAGCTTTCTTT
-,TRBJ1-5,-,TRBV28,CASRGDTLNQPQHF,TGTGCCAGCAGAGGGGACACCCTCAATCAGCCCCAGCATTTT
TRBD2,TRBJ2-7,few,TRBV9,CASSVAPLAGEYEQYF,TGTGCCAGCAGCGTAGCTCCCCTAGCGGGAGAATACGAGCAGTACTTC
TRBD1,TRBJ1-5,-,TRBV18,CASSPGQNQPQHF,TGTGCCAGCTCACCGGGACAGAATCAGCCCCAGCATTTT
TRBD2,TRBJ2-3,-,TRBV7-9,CASSLASGGTDTQYF,TGTGCCAGCAGCTTAGCTAGCGGGGGGACAGATACGCAGTATTTT
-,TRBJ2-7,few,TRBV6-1,CASSELRGSSYEQYF,TGTGCCAGCAGTGAACTAAGGGGTAGCTCCTACGAGCAGTACTTC
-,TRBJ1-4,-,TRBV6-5,CASSYSVTGNEKLFF,TGTGCCAGCAGTTACTCGGTGACAGGAAACGAAAAACTGTTTTTT
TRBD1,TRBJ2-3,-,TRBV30,CAWTGTGGTDTQYF,TGTGCCTGGACCGGGACAGGCGGGACAGATACGCAGTATTTT